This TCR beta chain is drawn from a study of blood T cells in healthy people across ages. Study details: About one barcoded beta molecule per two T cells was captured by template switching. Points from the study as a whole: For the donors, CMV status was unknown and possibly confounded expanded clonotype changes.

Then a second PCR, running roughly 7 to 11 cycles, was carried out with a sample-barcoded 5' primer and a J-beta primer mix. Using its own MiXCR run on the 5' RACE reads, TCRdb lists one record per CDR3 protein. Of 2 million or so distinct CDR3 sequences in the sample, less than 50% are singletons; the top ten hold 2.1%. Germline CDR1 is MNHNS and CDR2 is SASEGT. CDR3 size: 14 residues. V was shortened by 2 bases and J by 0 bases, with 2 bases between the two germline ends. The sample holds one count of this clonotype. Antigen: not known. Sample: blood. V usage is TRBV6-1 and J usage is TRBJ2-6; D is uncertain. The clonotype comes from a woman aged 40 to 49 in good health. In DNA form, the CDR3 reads TGTGCCAGCAGTGAATACTCTGGGGCCAACGTCCTGACTTTC. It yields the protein CASSEYSGANVLTF.